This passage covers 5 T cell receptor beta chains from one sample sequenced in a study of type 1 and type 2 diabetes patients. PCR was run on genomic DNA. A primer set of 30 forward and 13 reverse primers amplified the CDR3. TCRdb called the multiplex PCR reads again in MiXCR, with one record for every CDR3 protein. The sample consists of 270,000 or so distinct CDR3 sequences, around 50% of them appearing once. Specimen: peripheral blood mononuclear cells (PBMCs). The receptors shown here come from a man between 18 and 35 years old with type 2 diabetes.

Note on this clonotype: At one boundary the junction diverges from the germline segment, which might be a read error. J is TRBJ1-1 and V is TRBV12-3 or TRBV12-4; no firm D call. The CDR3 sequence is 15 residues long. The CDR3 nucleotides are TGCGCCAGCAGCCAAGTAACAGTGTTTAACACTGAAGCTTTCTTT. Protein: CASSQVTVFNTEAFF.

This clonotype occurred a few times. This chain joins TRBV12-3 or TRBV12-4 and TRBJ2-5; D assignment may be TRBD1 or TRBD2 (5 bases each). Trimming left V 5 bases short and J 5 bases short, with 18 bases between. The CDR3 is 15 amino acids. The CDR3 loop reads CASSPGTALWETQYF. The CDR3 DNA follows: TGTGCCAGCAGTCCCGGGACCGCCCTATGGGAGACCCAGTACTTC.

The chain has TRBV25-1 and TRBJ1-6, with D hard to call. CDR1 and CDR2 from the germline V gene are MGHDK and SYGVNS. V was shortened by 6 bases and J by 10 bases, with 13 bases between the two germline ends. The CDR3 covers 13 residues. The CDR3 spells CASSLEYVSPLHF. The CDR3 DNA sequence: TGTGCCAGCAGCTTAGAGTACGTGTCACCCCTCCACTTT.

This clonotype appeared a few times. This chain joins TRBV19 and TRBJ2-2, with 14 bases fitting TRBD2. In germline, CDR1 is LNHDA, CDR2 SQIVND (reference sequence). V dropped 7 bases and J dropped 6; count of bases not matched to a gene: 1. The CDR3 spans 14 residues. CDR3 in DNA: TGTGCCAGTACGGGACTAGCGGGAGCCGGGGAGCTGTTTTTT. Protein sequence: CASTGLAGAGELFF.

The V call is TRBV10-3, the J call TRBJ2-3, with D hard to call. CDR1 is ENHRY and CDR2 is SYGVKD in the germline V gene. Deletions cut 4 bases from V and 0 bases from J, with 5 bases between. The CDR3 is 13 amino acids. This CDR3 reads CAISVTSTDTQYF. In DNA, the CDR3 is TGTGCCATCAGTGTCACTAGCACAGATACGCAGTATTTT.